These 15 T cell receptor beta chains were all obtained from the same sample, sequenced in a study of blood T cell repertoires in COVID-19. Only in-frame clones appear in the TCRdb table, and some are missing; sequencing was by immunoSEQ multiplex PCR. The sample yields some 100,000 clones, just over 85% seen once. Sequenced material: peripheral blood. These receptors were taken from a man over 45 with COVID-19, enrolled during active disease.

V is TRBV5-8 and J is TRBJ1-4, with D possibly matching TRBD1 (6 bases). Germline V gives CDR1 SGHTS, CDR2 YDEGEE. This CDR3 is built from 14 residues. The V gene lost 3 bases and the J gene lost 4 bases, with 10 bases spanning the gap. CDR3 nucleotide sequence: TGTGCCAGCAGCTACGGACAGATTAATGAAAAACTGTTTTTT. The encoded protein is CASSYGQINEKLFF.

The J gene is TRBJ1-5, the V gene TRBV6-2 or TRBV6-3, with 8 positions matching TRBD1. Looked up from germline, CDR1 is MNHEY and CDR2 is SVGEGT. CDR3 length equals 15 residues. The junction had 6 bases not matched to a gene; V was cut back by 6 bases and J by 2 bases. In nucleotides, the CDR3 is TGTGCCAGCAGCCGGACAGGGCGGGGCAATCAGCCCCAGCATTTT. This codes for CASSRTGRGNQPQHF.

The chain is built from TRBV19 and TRBJ2-5; D is perhaps TRBD1 (6 bases). The CDR3 totals 18 residues. Germline-derived CDR1 and CDR2 are LNHDA and SQIVND (reference sequence). Trimming took off 8 bases at V and 5 bases at J, with 30 bases between the two ends. CDR3 nucleotides: TGTGCCAGTGCCACCCTGGACATGGGACACACCGGGTACGAGACCCAGTACTTC. Its protein is CASATLDMGHTGYETQYF.

The chain links TRBV5-1 to TRBJ1-6, with TRBD1 identical over 9 bases. The CDR3 runs to 15 residues. V trimming: 1 base; J trimming: 6 bases; junction bases outside the gene matches: 2. In germline, CDR1 is SGHRS, CDR2 YFSETQ. Written as DNA, the CDR3 is TGCGCCAGCAGCTTGCCGGACAGGGGTAATTCACCCCTCCACTTT. Its translation: CASSLPDRGNSPLHF.

This clone appeared a single time. The chain employs TRBV5-5 and TRBJ2-2; D unclear. From germline, CDR1 is SGHKS and CDR2 YYEKEE (reference sequence). Between the trimmed V and J ends, which lost 0 bases and 4 bases, there was a span of 10 bases. The CDR3 has 15 amino acids. The CDR3 protein is CASSLERRITGELFF. In DNA form, the CDR3 reads TGTGCCAGCAGCTTGGAAAGGAGAATCACCGGGGAGCTGTTTTTT.

This sequence joins TRBV6-5 and TRBJ2-1, with 8 bases identical to TRBD1. This CDR3 has 15 amino acids. The germline V gene encodes CDR1 MNHEY and CDR2 SVGAGI. V dropped 7 bases and J dropped 2; count of bases not matched to a gene: 7. The CDR3 DNA reads TGTGCCAGCAAGATCGGGACAGGTCCCTACAATGAGCAGTTCTTC. As protein: CASKIGTGPYNEQFF.

This chain links TRBV2 with TRBJ2-5, with 9 bases aligning to TRBD2. The CDR3 extends over 15 amino acids. CDR1 is SNHLY, CDR2 FYNNEI, per germline. V shed 5 bases and J 3 bases; nucleotides not matched to a gene: 7. CDR3 nucleotide sequence: TGTGCCAGCAGTAGGCTGAGCGGGGGGAAAGAGACCCAGTACTTC. Amino acid sequence: CASSRLSGGKETQYF. The entire variable domain, with the rest obtained from reference TRBV2 and TRBJ2-5, is as follows: EPEVTQTPSHQVTQMGQEVILRCVPISNHLYFYWYRQILGQKVEFLVSFYNNEISEKSEIFDDQFSVERPDGSNFTLKIRSTKLEDSAMYFCASSRLSGGKETQYFGPGTRLLVL.

V gene TRBV5-5 combines with J gene TRBJ1-5; 7 bases are a match to TRBD1. V dropped 3 bases and J dropped 9; count of bases not matched to a gene: 9. CDR1 SGHKS and CDR2 YYEKEE come from the germline V gene (reference sequence). The CDR3 has 14 amino acids. The CDR3 DNA follows: TGTGCCAGCAGCTCCGGGACAGACAGTTCGCCCCAGCATTTT. As protein: CASSSGTDSSPQHF.

Here the CDR3 reads CASSLGLTGGLEPQHF. In DNA form, the CDR3 reads TGCGCCAGCAGCTTGGGGCTAACAGGGGGCCTGGAGCCCCAGCATTTT. The rearrangement links TRBV5-1 to TRBJ1-5, with 9 bases identical to TRBD1. CDR1 is SGHRS, CDR2 YFSETQ, per germline. Unmatched junction bases numbered 9, after V lost 0 bases and J lost 8 bases. The CDR3 consists of 16 residues.

The chain links TRBV24-1 to TRBJ2-3; D gene uncertain. CDR1 KGHDR and CDR2 SFDVKD come from the germline V gene. The V end lost 3 bases, the J end lost 6 bases, and 12 bases lay between the germline ends. CDR3 length: 14 amino acids. The CDR3 loop reads CATSDPRGADTQYF. The CDR3 DNA reads TGTGCCACCAGTGATCCGCGAGGAGCCGATACGCAGTATTTT.

This chain links TRBV5-1 with TRBJ1-6, with D possibly matching TRBD1 (5 bases). There are 15 residues in the CDR3. CDR1 and CDR2 from the germline V gene are SGHRS and YFSETQ. The V end lost 0 bases, the J end lost 2 bases, and 6 bases lay between the germline ends. CDR3 coding DNA: TGCGCCAGCAGCTTGGGACAGACCTATAATTCACCCCTCCACTTT. Amino acid sequence: CASSLGQTYNSPLHF. Variable domain in full (rest from reference TRBV5-1 and TRBJ1-6): KAGVTQTPRYLIKTRGQQVTLSCSPISGHRSVSWYQQTPGQGLQFLFEYFSETQRNKGNFPGRFSGRQFSNSRSEMNVSTLELGDSALYLCASSLGQTYNSPLHFGNGTRLTVT.

This rearrangement joins TRBV18 to TRBJ2-5; TRBD1 agrees at 9 bases. Germline CDR1 and CDR2: KGHSH and LQKENI. This CDR3 has 14 residues. V gave up 4 bases and J gave up 5 bases; unmatched junction bases: 5. The CDR3 nucleotides are TGTGCCAGCTCACTAACAGGGGGCGCGGAGACCCAGTACTTC. It translates to CASSLTGGAETQYF.

The chain recombines TRBV7-2 with TRBJ1-2; 8 bases fit TRBD1. CDR3 size: 16 residues. Germline V lookup: CDR1 SGHTA, CDR2 FQGNSA. The junction had 12 bases not matched to a gene; V was cut back by 3 bases and J by 6 bases. In DNA form, the CDR3 reads TGTGCCAGCAGCTTCTTTAGGAGTCGACAGGGGCATGGCTACACCTTC. Encoded protein: CASSFFRSRQGHGYTF.

CDR3 sequence reads: CASSQIHRDRAFSSGNTIYF. In nucleotides, the CDR3 is TGTGCCAGCAGCCAAATTCACCGGGACAGAGCCTTCTCCTCTGGAAACACCATATATTTT. V usage is TRBV13 and J usage is TRBJ1-3; 7 bases agree with TRBD1. The CDR3 has 20 amino acids. Germline trimming cut 5 bases from V and 0 bases from J; bases unmatched to any gene: 19. Germline V CDR1 and CDR2: PRHDT, FYEKMQ (reference sequence).

Only a few counts were recorded for this clone. The chain couples TRBV19 to TRBJ2-2, with TRBD1 matching 9 bases. After removal of 7 bases from V and 6 bases from J, the junction contained 9 bases not matched to a gene. The CDR3 spans 15 residues. Germline assignment: CDR1 LNHDA and CDR2 SQIVND (reference sequence). The chain's CDR3 is CASKNSGTGSGELFF. The CDR3 DNA follows: TGTGCCAGTAAAAACTCCGGGACAGGGTCCGGGGAGCTGTTTTTT.